This TCR beta chain was found in a study of beta chain features in type 1 diabetes listed by TCRdb under 2018. Looking at the study overall: No differences in mean age, gender distribution, total cell number or subset yield were found between patients and healthy donors. Regulatory and stem cell-like memory subsets were obtained from only 8 patients and about 8 healthy donors, while naive and central memory subsets were obtained from all 28 donors. A total of under 140,000,000 sorted cells were examined across all samples, and the number of cells per subset was strongly correlated with RNA yield. The study compared the TCRB repertoires of sorted circulating CD4+ T cell subsets in recently diagnosed type 1 diabetes patients with those in matched healthy donors.

Overall study outcomes, separate from this receptor: Type 1 diabetes patients showed a moderate but significant shortening of TCRB CDR3 length in all four CD4+ subsets. Because the HLA sub-analyses included only small numbers of individuals, any influence of HLA type on TCRB rearrangement was left unresolved. At VDJ recombination sites, patients with type 1 diabetes made fewer insertions and deleted more nucleotides, a pattern implying thymic rearrangement abnormalities. Naive, central memory and regulatory TCRB repertoires appeared to be more alike among patients than among healthy donors. Because cDNA rather than genomic DNA was sequenced, highly expressing activated cells could have been over-represented, although no difference in activation and CD3 levels was found between groups. Shorter templates might have been favored by PCR, but patient and control samples were amplified and corrected together, so both groups would have been affected equally by any skew.

Each donor gave one peripheral blood draw, roughly 0.12 L on average, collected into heparinised tubes. A BD FACSAria II was used to sort naive, central memory, regulatory and stem cell-like memory CD4+ T cells with a panel that included CD45RO, CCR7, CD25, CD127, CD95 and CD27. Purity was above 95% for every sorted population. PBMCs were isolated immediately by Lymphoprep density gradient centrifugation and stained directly without culture. To minimize batch effects, samples were stained and sorted in pairs, one healthy donor with one patient per experiment. The CDR3 numbers 15 residues from cysteine through phenylalanine. Solely the CDR3 DNA is kept, with 45 bases framed from the first base. The germline ends are 17 bases apart after V is trimmed by 1 base and J by 6 bases. CDR1 and CDR2 are drawn from the germline V gene: SGHRS, YFSETQ. The entire isolated RNA was reverse transcribed using the High Capacity cDNA Reverse Transcription Kit, and thus expressed TCRB transcripts were sequenced. Deep immunoSEQ sequencing was applied to naive, central memory and regulatory T cell samples, giving an average of about 3.57 million total reads per sample. Sorted cells were lysed in RLT buffer and RNA was extracted with DNase-treated RNeasy Micro or Mini kits, depending on cell number. To prevent cross-contamination, each cell subset was processed individually, whereas patient and healthy donor samples were processed jointly. TCRB sequences were amplified from cDNA with the immunoSEQ multiplex PCR, producing 87-bp fragments spanning the CDR3 region. Amplicons were sequenced on the Illumina HiSeq platform. Regarding the original processing steps: PCR bias was corrected computationally using synthetic template baselines, and reads within Hamming distance 2 were collapsed, with unmergeable singletons discarded. Reads were aligned to IMGT to assign V, D and J genes, CDR3 length, and insertions or deletions at six rearrangement sites. Within each subset, clonotype counts were normalized to sorted cell number, and only after that were true diversity and Gini coefficients computed with the tcR R package. The overlap coefficient, calculated on TCRB nucleotide sequences, was used to quantify repertoire sharing. TCRdb took over this immuneACCESS table, retaining in-frame rearrangements with V and J assigned. Such tables are incomplete; in checked studies, under half of the missing clones stem from an unresolved V gene, and the remainder is unexplained. Clone size and V and J calls were adopted from that table, with D and trimming inferred from the DNA. The sample table holds around 180,000 clones, of which approximately 8.4% were seen once. Together, the top ten hold roughly 0.5% of the sample.

In its sample, this clone was seen a few times. Which antigen it targets is not known. Base qualities were left out, and no much larger clone turns up one base away. Source material: central memory CD4+ T cells from blood. This clonotype was obtained from a man younger than 35 with type 1 diabetes. The rearranged segments are TRBV5-1 and TRBJ2-7; 5 matching bases give a weak D call of TRBD2. The nucleotide sequence is TGCGCCAGCAGCTTGAAGAAGTCGGGGTTGACCGAGCAGTACTTC. This translates into CASSLKKSGLTEQYF. This CDR3, with the reference TRBV5-1 and TRBJ2-7 proteins standing in past its ends, gives the full variable domain KAGVTQTPRYLIKTRGQQVTLSCSPISGHRSVSWYQQTPGQGLQFLFEYFSETQRNKGNFPGRFSGRQFSNSRSEMNVSTLELGDSALYLCASSLKKSGLTEQYFGPGTRLTVT.